This T cell receptor (beta chain) is from a study of T cell changes during pregnancy in multiple sclerosis. TCRdb's table, derived via immunoSEQ multiplex PCR, lists solely in-frame clones and lacks some. The repertoire holds 50,000 to 60,000 clones, approximately 91% seen once, with approximately 0.27% in the top ten. V was shortened by 7 bases and J by 5 bases, with 17 bases between the two germline ends. The CDR3 runs 14 residues. The germline gives CDR1 SNHLY, CDR2 FYNNEI. This receptor was taken from a female donor with multiple sclerosis, enrolled in a pregnancy study. The sample here was CD4+ T cells from peripheral blood mononuclear cells, taken in the second trimester of pregnancy. The chain combines TRBV2 with TRBJ1-2; D possibly corresponds to TRBD1 (5 bases). In DNA, the CDR3 is TGTGCCAGCAAAGGAGACAGAATCCTATATGGCTACACCTTC. Its protein product is CASKGDRILYGYTF. The full variable domain, in which reference TRBV2 and TRBJ1-2 provide the parts outside the CDR3, is EPEVTQTPSHQVTQMGQEVILRCVPISNHLYFYWYRQILGQKVEFLVSFYNNEISEKSEIFDDQFSVERPDGSNFTLKIRSTKLEDSAMYFCASKGDRILYGYTFGSGTRLTVV.